A single sample is the source of the 13 T cell receptor beta chains below, sequenced in a study of blood T cell repertoires in COVID-19. TCRdb keeps only in-frame clones here, not all; method: immunoSEQ multiplex PCR. The table has about 200,000 clones, 80% to 90% seen once. The sequenced sample was peripheral blood. The receptors originated from a man in his 60s with acute or convalescent COVID-19.

The chain combines TRBV30 with TRBJ2-7; D perhaps matches TRBD2 (6 bases). Germline V gives CDR1 GTSNPN, CDR2 SVGIG (reference sequence). Deletions cut 0 bases from V and 0 bases from J, with 9 bases between. The CDR3 has 14 amino acids. DNA of the CDR3: TGTGCCTGGAGTGTTGGGGGGAGCTCCTACGAGCAGTACTTC. Translating it yields CAWSVGGSSYEQYF.

The rearrangement joins TRBV6-5 to TRBJ1-1, with 10 bases lining up with TRBD1. The CDR3 has 15 residues. V was pared by 5 bases and J by 5 bases, with 8 bases of the junction left unmatched. Germline-derived CDR1 and CDR2 are MNHEY and SVGAGI. The CDR3 region has the DNA TGTGCCAGCAGTCCGAGGACAGGGGGTAGGACTGAAGCTTTCTTT. Amino acids: CASSPRTGGRTEAFF.

This clone is a singleton in its sample. This chain connects TRBV7-6 to TRBJ2-7, with D possibly matching TRBD2 (6 bases). Deletions cut 5 bases from V and 0 bases from J, with 23 bases between. This CDR3 has 18 residues. Germline values: CDR1 SGHVS, CDR2 FNYEAQ. In DNA, the CDR3 is TGTGCCAGCAGCCCCAACCCGAATAGCGGAGTTAGCTCCTACGAGCAGTACTTC. Protein: CASSPNPNSGVSSYEQYF.

V usage is TRBV7-9 and J usage is TRBJ2-3; the match to TRBD2 covers 8 bases. Germline V gene data show CDR1 as SEHNR and CDR2 as FQNEAQ (reference sequence). This CDR3 spans 15 amino acids. Trimming took 5 bases from V and 2 from J; bases not matched to a gene: 6. The CDR3 nucleotides read TGTGCCAGCAGCGCACCGGGACTAGTCACAGATACGCAGTATTTT. This translates into CASSAPGLVTDTQYF.

As to this clone: The junction differs from germline at one of its ends, possibly a read error. The CDR3 DNA follows: TGTGCTAGCAGCCCCGGTGGGCAGCACACCGGGGAGCTGTTTTTT. This sequence encodes CASSPGGQHTGELFF. The chain employs TRBV7-7 and TRBJ2-2; D is unresolved. CDR1 is SSHAT, CDR2 FNYEAQ, per germline (reference sequence). This CDR3 contains 15 residues.

The rearrangement links TRBV7-3 to TRBJ2-5, with D perhaps matching TRBD1 (6 bases). The CDR3 consists of 14 residues. The ends were cut back, 11 bases at V and 2 bases at J, with 18 bases in the middle. Germline V gives CDR1 SGHTA, CDR2 FQGTGA. The CDR3 reads CASRQVGEQETQYF. DNA of the CDR3: TGTGCCTCTCGACAGGTCGGAGAACAAGAGACCCAGTACTTC. Looking up the rest from reference TRBV7-3 and TRBJ2-5 gives the full variable domain: GAGVSQTPSNKVTEKGKYVELRCDPISGHTALYWYRQSLGQGPEFLIYFQGTGAADDSGLPNDRFFAVRPEGSVSTLKIQRTERGDSAVYLCASRQVGEQETQYFGPGTRLLVL.

The CDR3 loop is CASSLGQGGPTNYGYTF. The CDR3 region has the DNA TGTGCCAGCAGTTTGGGTCAAGGGGGACCGACTAACTATGGCTACACCTTC. The V gene is TRBV28, the J gene TRBJ1-2; possible D gene TRBD1, 6 bases. Per the germline V gene, CDR1 is MDHEN and CDR2 is SYDVKM. This CDR3 has 17 amino acids. With 3 bases removed from V and 0 bases from J, the gap between germline ends came to 17 bases.

The chain employs TRBV21-1 and TRBJ2-4; the D call of TRBD2 is as the table states it, not checked on the DNA. TRBV21-1 is a documented pseudogene. The CDR3 sequence is 16 residues long. CDR3 residues: CASSTLAGVPKNIQYF. As DNA, the CDR3 is TGTGCCAGCAGCACCCTAGCGGGAGTACCCAAAAACATTCAGTACTTC.

This sequence joins TRBV2 and TRBJ1-2, with D perhaps matching TRBD1 (6 bases). The V gene's germline CDR1 is SNHLY and CDR2 FYNNEI. This CDR3 has 11 amino acids. With 7 bases removed from V and 10 bases from J, the gap between germline ends came to 13 bases. The CDR3 DNA reads TGTGCCAGCAACCGGGACACTTACTACACCTTC. This sequence encodes CASNRDTYYTF.

The V gene is TRBV12-5, the J gene TRBJ1-5; D gene ambiguous. The ends were cut back, 5 bases at V and 0 bases at J, with 5 bases in the middle. The CDR3 has 13 amino acids. Germline V gives CDR1 LGHNT, CDR2 FRNRAP. CDR3 loop: CASGPGSNQPQHF. In DNA form, the CDR3 reads TGTGCTAGTGGTCCGGGTAGCAATCAGCCCCAGCATTTT.

This clone was seen a few times. The gene calls are TRBV11-3 and TRBJ2-3; D perhaps matches TRBD2 (7 bases). V was clipped by 3 bases and J by 3 bases, with 10 bases between them. This CDR3 comprises 14 residues. Germline V gene sequence: CDR1 SGHNT, CDR2 YENEEA. The chain's CDR3 is CASSFRGATDTQYF. CDR3 DNA sequence: TGTGCCAGCAGCTTCCGGGGGGCTACAGATACGCAGTATTTT.

As DNA, the CDR3 is TGTGCCAGCAGCCTCCTCCGGGAGGGCAGGAAAAAAGCCGGGGAGCTGTTTTTT. Translating it yields CASSLLREGRKKAGELFF. This chain connects TRBV3-1 (or the pseudogene TRBV3-2) to TRBJ2-2; 8 bases align to TRBD2. The ends lost 4 bases at V and 6 bases at J; junction bases unmatched: 16. From germline, CDR1 is LGHDT and CDR2 YNNKEL (reference sequence). The CDR3 covers 18 residues.

The chain couples TRBV29-1 to TRBJ2-2; the D gene is possibly TRBD2 (6 bases). V was shortened by 6 bases and J by 2 bases, with 7 bases between the two germline ends. The CDR3 is made up of 12 amino acids. Germline V gene data show CDR1 as SQVTM and CDR2 as ANQGSEA. CDR3 loop: CSVGGNTGELFF. The CDR3 region has the DNA TGCAGCGTGGGGGGAAACACCGGGGAGCTGTTTTTT.